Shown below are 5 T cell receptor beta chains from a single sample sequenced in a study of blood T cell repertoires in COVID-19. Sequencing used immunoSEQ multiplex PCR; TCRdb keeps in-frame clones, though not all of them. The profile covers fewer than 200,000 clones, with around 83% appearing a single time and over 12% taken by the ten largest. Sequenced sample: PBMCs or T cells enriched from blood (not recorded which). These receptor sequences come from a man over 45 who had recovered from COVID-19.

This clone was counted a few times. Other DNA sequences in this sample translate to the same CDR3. CDR3 in DNA: TGTGCCAGTAGTATCTCGGGGTATAATTCACCCCTCCACTTT. This codes for CASSISGYNSPLHF. The rearrangement joins TRBV19 to TRBJ1-6; D is uncertain. This CDR3 comprises 14 residues. Germline V gene sequence: CDR1 LNHDA, CDR2 SQIVND (reference sequence). Between the trimmed V and J ends, which lost 3 bases and 4 bases, there was a span of 7 bases.

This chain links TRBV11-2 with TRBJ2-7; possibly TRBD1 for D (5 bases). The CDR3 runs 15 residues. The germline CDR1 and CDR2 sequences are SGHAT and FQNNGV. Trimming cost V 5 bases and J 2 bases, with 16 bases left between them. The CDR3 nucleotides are TGTGCCAGCAGCCTCGCAGGGTCTGCGACCTACGAGCAGTACTTC. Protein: CASSLAGSATYEQYF.

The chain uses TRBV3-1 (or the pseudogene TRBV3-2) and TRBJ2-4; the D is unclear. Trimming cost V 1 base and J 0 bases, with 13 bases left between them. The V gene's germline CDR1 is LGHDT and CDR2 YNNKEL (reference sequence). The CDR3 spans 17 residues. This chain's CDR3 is CASSQASVTLAKNIQYF. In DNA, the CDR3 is TGTGCCAGCAGCCAAGCGTCGGTCACCTTAGCCAAAAACATTCAGTACTTC.

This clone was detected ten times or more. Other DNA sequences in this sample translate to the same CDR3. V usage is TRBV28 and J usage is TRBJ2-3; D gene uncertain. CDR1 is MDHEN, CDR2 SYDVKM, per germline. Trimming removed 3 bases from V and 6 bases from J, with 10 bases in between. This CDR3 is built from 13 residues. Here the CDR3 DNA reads TGTGCCAGCAGTTTGTTATCCAGGGATACGCAGTATTTT. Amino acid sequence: CASSLLSRDTQYF.

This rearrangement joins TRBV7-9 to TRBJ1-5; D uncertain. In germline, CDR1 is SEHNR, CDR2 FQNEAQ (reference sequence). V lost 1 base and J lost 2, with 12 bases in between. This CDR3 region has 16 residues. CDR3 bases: TGTGCCAGCAGCTTAGTATCGGGGATAGGCAATCAGCCCCAGCATTTT. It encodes CASSLVSGIGNQPQHF.